This TCR beta chain was observed in a study of human T cells and chemical hapten exposure. Looking at the study overall: Donors were sensitized with 2% DPC on the upper inner arm.

The authors' processing: Samples ranged from roughly 20,000 to 750,000 TCRs, with a median of 95,638. TCRdb analysed the RACE reads with MiXCR anew, one entry per CDR3 protein. The V and J calls here are based on TCRdb, not the publication. The data hold approximately 87,000 distinct CDR3 sequences, with 9.5% to 12% observed a single time. Specified time point: patch test 2, 6 weeks after DPC sensitization. Noted treatment: therapeutic diphenylcyclopropenone sensitization with weekly scalp DPC. Germline V CDR1 and CDR2: GTSNPN, SVGIG (reference sequence). The trim removed 3 bases at V and 2 bases at J, leaving 10 bases unmatched. This CDR3 has 16 amino acids.

The chain has TRBV30 and TRBJ1-3; 7 bases map to TRBD1. The TCR originated in a woman in her thirties or forties with alopecia areata. Some clones in this sample may be carry-over from other donors' samples. Sequenced material: whole blood, taken in connection with sensitization to the hapten diphenylcyclopropenone (DPC). The DNA for the CDR3 is TGTGCCTGGAGCACCTACCCCCAGGGGGCTGGAAACACCATATATTTT. Amino acid sequence: CAWSTYPQGAGNTIYF.